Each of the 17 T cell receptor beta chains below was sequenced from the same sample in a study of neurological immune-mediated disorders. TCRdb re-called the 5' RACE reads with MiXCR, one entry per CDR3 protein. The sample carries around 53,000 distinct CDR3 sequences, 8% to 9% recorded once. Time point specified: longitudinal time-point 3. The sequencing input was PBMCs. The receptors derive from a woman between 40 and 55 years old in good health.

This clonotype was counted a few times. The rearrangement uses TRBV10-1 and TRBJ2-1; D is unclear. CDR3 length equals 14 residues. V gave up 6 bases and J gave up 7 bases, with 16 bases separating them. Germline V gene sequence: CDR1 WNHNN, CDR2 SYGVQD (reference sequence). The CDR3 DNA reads TGCGCCAGCAGCTCTGGGTCCGTAGGTAATGAGCAGTTCTTC. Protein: CASSSGSVGNEQFF.

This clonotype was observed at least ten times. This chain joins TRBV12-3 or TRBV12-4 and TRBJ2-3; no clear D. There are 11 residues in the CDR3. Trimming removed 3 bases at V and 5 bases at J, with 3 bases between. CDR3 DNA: TGTGCCAGCAGTTTCGAAGATACGCAGTATTTT. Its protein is CASSFEDTQYF.

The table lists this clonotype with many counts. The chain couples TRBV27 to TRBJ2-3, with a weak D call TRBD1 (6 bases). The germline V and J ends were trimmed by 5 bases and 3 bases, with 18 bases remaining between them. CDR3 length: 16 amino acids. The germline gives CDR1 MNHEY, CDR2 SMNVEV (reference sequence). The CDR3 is CASSPKWGLGTDTQYF. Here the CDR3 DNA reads TGTGCCAGCAGTCCGAAATGGGGGCTCGGGACAGATACGCAGTATTTT.

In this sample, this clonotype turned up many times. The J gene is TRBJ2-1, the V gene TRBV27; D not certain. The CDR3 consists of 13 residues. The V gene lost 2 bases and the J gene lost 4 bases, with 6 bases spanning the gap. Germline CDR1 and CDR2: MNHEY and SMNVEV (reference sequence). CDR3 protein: CASSLRRYNEQFF. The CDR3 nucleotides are TGTGCCAGCAGTTTACGACGGTACAATGAGCAGTTCTTC.

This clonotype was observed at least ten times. This CDR3 reads CASSLRRQGHSNEQFF. The CDR3 nucleotides read TGTGCCAGCTCACTCCGCCGACAGGGTCATAGCAATGAGCAGTTCTTC. V gene TRBV18 combines with J gene TRBJ2-1, with 7 bases matching TRBD1. The CDR3 loop spans 16 amino acids. The J segment lost 6 bases and the V segment lost 4 bases, leaving 12 bases of the junction unmatched. Germline assignment: CDR1 KGHSH and CDR2 LQKENI.

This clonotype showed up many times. CDR3 in DNA: TGTGCCAGCAGCGAAGGGACAGGGGTGGTCGAGCAGTACTTC. Its translation: CASSEGTGVVEQYF. The chain couples TRBV9 to TRBJ2-7; 10 nucleotides align to TRBD1. Germline V lookup: CDR1 SGDLS, CDR2 YYNGEE. The ends lost 3 bases at V and 6 bases at J; junction bases unmatched: 6. There are 14 residues in the CDR3.

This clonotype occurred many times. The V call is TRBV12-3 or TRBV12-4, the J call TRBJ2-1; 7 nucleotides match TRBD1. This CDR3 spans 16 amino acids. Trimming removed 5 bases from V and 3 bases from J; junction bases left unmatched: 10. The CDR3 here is CASSPWTGFVYNEQFF. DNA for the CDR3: TGTGCCAGCAGTCCTTGGACAGGCTTTGTCTACAATGAGCAGTTCTTC.

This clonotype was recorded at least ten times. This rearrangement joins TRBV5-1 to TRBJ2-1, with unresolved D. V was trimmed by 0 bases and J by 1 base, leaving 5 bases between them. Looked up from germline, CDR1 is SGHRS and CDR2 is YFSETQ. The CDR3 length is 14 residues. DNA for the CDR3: TGCGCCAGCAGCTTGGACAGTTCCTACAATGAGCAGTTCTTC. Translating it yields CASSLDSSYNEQFF.

The CDR3 DNA sequence: TGCGCCAGCAGCTTTGACGGCACGACGCAGTATTTT. Its translation: CASSFDGTTQYF. The chain combines TRBV5-1 with TRBJ2-3; D unclear. The CDR3 is 12 amino acids. V was pared by 2 bases and J by 9 bases, with 10 bases between. Germline V lookup: CDR1 SGHRS, CDR2 YFSETQ. Looking up the rest from reference TRBV5-1 and TRBJ2-3 gives the full variable domain: KAGVTQTPRYLIKTRGQQVTLSCSPISGHRSVSWYQQTPGQGLQFLFEYFSETQRNKGNFPGRFSGRQFSNSRSEMNVSTLELGDSALYLCASSFDGTTQYFGPGTRLTVL.

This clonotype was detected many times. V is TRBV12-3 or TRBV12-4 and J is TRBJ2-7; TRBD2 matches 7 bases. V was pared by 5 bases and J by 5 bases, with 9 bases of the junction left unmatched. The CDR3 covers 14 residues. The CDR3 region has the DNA TGTGCCAGCAGTCATCCCGGGGAGGGGAACGAGCAGTACTTC. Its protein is CASSHPGEGNEQYF.

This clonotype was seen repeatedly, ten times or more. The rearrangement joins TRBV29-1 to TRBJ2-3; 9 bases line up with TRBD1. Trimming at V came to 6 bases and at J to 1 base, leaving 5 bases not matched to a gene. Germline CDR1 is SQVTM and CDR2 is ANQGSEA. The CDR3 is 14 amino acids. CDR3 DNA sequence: TGCAGCGTAGTGACAGGGGGTGGCACAGATACGCAGTATTTT. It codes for CSVVTGGGTDTQYF.

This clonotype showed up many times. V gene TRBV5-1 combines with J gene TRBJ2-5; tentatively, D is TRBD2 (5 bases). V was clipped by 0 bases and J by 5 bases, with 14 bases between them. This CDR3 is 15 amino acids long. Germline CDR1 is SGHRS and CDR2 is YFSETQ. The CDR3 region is CASSLGTFGGETQYF. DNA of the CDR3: TGCGCCAGCAGCTTGGGCACCTTCGGCGGGGAGACCCAGTACTTC.

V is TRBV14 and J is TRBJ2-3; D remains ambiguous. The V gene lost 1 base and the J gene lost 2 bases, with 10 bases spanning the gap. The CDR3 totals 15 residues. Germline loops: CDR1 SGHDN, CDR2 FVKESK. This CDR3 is CASSQGNEYTDTQYF. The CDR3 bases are TGTGCCAGCAGCCAAGGGAATGAGTACACAGATACGCAGTATTTT.

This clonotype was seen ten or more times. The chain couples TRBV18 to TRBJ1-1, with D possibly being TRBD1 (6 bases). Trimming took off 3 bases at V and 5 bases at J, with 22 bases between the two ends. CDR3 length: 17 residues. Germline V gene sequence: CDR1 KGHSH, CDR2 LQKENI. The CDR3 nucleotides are TGTGCCAGCTCACCTGTGTCAAGGGGACACGGGGAGACTGAAGCTTTCTTT. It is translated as CASSPVSRGHGETEAFF.

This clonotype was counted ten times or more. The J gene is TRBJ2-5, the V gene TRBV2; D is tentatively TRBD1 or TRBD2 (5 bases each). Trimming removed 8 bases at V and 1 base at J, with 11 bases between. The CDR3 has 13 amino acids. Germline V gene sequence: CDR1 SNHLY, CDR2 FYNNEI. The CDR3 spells CASLRDVQETQYF. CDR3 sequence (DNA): TGTGCCAGCCTCCGGGACGTCCAAGAGACCCAGTACTTC.

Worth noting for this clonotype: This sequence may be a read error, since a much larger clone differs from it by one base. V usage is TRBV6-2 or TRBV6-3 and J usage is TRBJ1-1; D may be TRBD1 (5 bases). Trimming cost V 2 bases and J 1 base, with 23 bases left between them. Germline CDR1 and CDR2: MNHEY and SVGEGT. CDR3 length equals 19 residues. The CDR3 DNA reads TGTGCCAGCAGTTACCCTCCGGCAGGGCGCGGGGCCACGAACACTGAAGCTTTCTTT. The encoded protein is CASSYPPAGRGATNTEAFF.

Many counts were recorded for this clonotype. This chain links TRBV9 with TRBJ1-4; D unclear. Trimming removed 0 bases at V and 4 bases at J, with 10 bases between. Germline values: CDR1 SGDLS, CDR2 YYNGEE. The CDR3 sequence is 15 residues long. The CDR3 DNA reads TGTGCCAGCAGCGTAGAAGCGGCGGGTAATGAAAAACTGTTTTTT. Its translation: CASSVEAAGNEKLFF. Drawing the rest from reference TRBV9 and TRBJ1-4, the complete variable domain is DSGVTQTPKHLITATGQRVTLRCSPRSGDLSVYWYQQSLDQGLQFLIQYYNGEERAKGNILERFSAQQFPDLHSELNLSSLELGDSALYFCASSVEAAGNEKLFFGSGTQLSVL.